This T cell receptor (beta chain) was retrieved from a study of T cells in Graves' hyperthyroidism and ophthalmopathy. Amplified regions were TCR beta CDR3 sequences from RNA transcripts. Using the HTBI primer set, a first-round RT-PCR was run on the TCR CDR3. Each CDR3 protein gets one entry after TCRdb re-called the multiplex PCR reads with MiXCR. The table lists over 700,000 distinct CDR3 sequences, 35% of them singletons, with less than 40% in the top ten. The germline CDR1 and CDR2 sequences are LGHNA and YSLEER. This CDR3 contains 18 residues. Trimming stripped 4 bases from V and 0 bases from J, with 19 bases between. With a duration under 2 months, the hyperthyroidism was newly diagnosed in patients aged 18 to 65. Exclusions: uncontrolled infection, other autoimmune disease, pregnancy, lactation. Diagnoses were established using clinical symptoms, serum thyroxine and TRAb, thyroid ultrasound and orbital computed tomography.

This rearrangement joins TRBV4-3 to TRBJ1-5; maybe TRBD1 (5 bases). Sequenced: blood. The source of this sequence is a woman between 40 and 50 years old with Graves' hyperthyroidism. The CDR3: CASSPSDTGLGSNQPQHF. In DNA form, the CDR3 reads TGCGCCAGCAGCCCGTCGGACACGGGCCTTGGTAGCAATCAGCCCCAGCATTTT.